This TCR beta chain came from a study of cytomegalovirus exposure and HLA in healthy donors. Study-level information: An analysis done earlier identified around 100 million unique TCR beta sequences from 150 million to 200 million T cells.

As concerns this clone: The antigen is not known.

Findings of the study overall: A later analysis linked more than 15,000 TCR beta sequences to HLA alleles at 0.05 false discovery rate. In an earlier analysis, about 90% or about 30%: the productive usage of most TCR beta V segments.

Primers included in the PCR were 60 Vbeta and 13 Jbeta primers. Profiled with immunoSEQ multiplex PCR; TCRdb holds only in-frame clones, not every one. The table lists fewer than 200,000 clones, 80% of them singletons. With 4 bases clipped from V and 5 bases from J, the junction kept 2 bases outside the gene matches. CDR1 is SGHRS and CDR2 is YFSETQ in the germline V gene. The CDR3 runs 14 residues. The receptor was isolated from a man aged 30 to 45 in good health and CMV-seronegative. The rearrangement joins TRBV5-1 to TRBJ2-1; TRBD2 aligns across 11 bases. Material: PBMCs. CDR3 sequence (DNA): TGCGCCAGCAGCCCGGGACTAGCGGACAATGAGCAGTTCTTC. Translation gives CASSPGLADNEQFF.